Sequencing of this T cell receptor (beta chain) was carried out in a study of vaccination and CD4 T cells after COVID-19. V gave up 2 bases and J gave up 6 bases, with 10 bases separating them. Germline V gene sequence: CDR1 SGHTA, CDR2 FQGNSA. This CDR3 has 14 residues. As concerns this clonotype: The target antigen is unknown.

Treatment meaning: approximately 11-day PBMC culture with coronavirus spike peptide pools or control peptides (ViraFEST assay). Once obtained from cultured CD4+ T cells, the DNA was sequenced using the Oncomine TCR Beta short-read assay. From the PCR reads, TCRdb called clonotypes with MiXCR, one entry per CDR3 protein. The sample lists over 20,000 distinct CDR3 sequences, 70% seen once, with around 8.1% in the top ten. This chain connects TRBV7-2 to TRBJ2-2; no reliable D call. Input material: CD4+ T cells from blood, cultured in vitro. The clonotype was recovered from a human donor who had recovered from COVID-19. The DNA of the CDR3 is TGTGCCAGCAGCTTACCCACGACCTCCGGGGAGCTGTTTTTT. It translates to CASSLPTTSGELFF.